The sequence of this TCR beta chain was determined in a study of blood T cell repertoires in COVID-19. The CDR3 contains 13 residues. Germline CDR1 reads SGHRS; CDR2 reads YFSETQ. Trimming shortened V by 3 bases and J by 0 bases, and 4 bases separated the two germline ends. Assay: immunoSEQ multiplex PCR; the TCRdb copy retains only in-frame clones and omits some. In the table there are roughly 180,000 clones, 65% to 90% of which are singletons. The V call is TRBV5-1, the J call TRBJ1-3; D is ambiguous. The sequencing input was peripheral blood. This receptor was obtained from a man aged 55 to 69 with acute or convalescent COVID-19. CDR3 loop: CASSWASGNTIYF. For the CDR3, the DNA is TGCGCCAGCAGCTGGGCCTCTGGAAACACCATATATTTT.